A selection of T cell receptor beta chains follows, all from one sample in a study of blood T cell repertoires in COVID-19. Libraries were prepared by immunoSEQ multiplex PCR; TCRdb keeps only in-frame clonotypes and omits some of them. There are tens of thousands of clones in the sample; around 88% occur only once, and 14% lies in the top ten. Input material: peripheral blood. Every receptor here comes from a man between 65 and 85 years old with active or convalescent COVID-19. CDR3s include the opening cysteine and the closing phenylalanine or tryptophan. A D gene is named only where the DNA matches it firmly. Expanded clones are given a class, and other clones once, few, many or no size at all.

D: NA
J: TRBJ1-2
size: NA
V: TRBV12-3/TRBV12-4
DNA: TGTGCCAGCAGTTTATGGGCAGACTATGGCTACACCTTC
CDR3: CASSLWADYGYTF

D: TRBD1
J: TRBJ2-2
size: NA
V: TRBV5-1
DNA: TGCGCCAGCAGCCCCGGACAGGGGAGGGACAACACCGGGGAGCTGTTTTTT
CDR3: CASSPGQGRDNTGELFF

D: NA
J: TRBJ1-2
size: NA
V: TRBV19
DNA: TGTGCCAGTAGGGACAGTTACATCGGCTACACCTTC
CDR3: CASRDSYIGYTF

D: NA
J: TRBJ1-1
size: NA
V: TRBV18
DNA: TGTGCCAGCTCACCTTGGACAGTGAACACTGAAGCTTTCTTT
CDR3: CASSPWTVNTEAFF

D: TRBD2
J: TRBJ2-7
size: NA
V: TRBV18
DNA: TGTGCCAGCTCACCGCTCGGCGCGGGAGTGGGGGATCCCGAGCAGTACTTC
CDR3: CASSPLGAGVGDPEQYF

D: TRBD1
J: TRBJ1-5
size: NA
V: TRBV6-1
DNA: TGTGCCAGCAGTGTTCGTAGGGACAGTTATAGCAATCAGCCCCAGCATTTT
CDR3: CASSVRRDSYSNQPQHF

D: NA
J: TRBJ1-5
size: NA
V: TRBV11-3
DNA: TGTGCCAGCAGCTTAGGGGTCAGCGTGAATCAGCCCCAGCATTTT
CDR3: CASSLGVSVNQPQHF

D: TRBD2
J: TRBJ2-3
size: NA
V: TRBV7-2
DNA: TGTGCCAGCAGCTCGCCGGGACTACCGAGGGTTACGCAGTATTTT
CDR3: CASSSPGLPRVTQYF

D: TRBD1
J: TRBJ1-2
size: NA
V: TRBV28
DNA: TGTGCCAGTCGTACCGGGACAGGGCGGCGAGGCTACACCTTC
CDR3: CASRTGTGRRGYTF

D: TRBD1
J: TRBJ1-1
size: NA
V: TRBV6-6
DNA: TGTGCCAGCAGTTACACAGGGGAGGCCACTGAAGCTTTCTTT
CDR3: CASSYTGEATEAFF

D: NA
J: TRBJ1-3
size: few
V: TRBV19
DNA: TGTGCCAGTACCCAAGGAAACACCATATATTTT
CDR3: CASTQGNTIYF

D: NA
J: TRBJ2-7
size: NA
V: TRBV6-6
DNA: TGTGCCAGCAGTTTCCGGGATGGGTCCTACGAGCAGTACTTC
CDR3: CASSFRDGSYEQYF

D: TRBD1
J: TRBJ1-1
size: NA
V: TRBV18
DNA: TGTGCCAGCTCAGCTACAGGGGAGACTGAAGCTTTCTTT
CDR3: CASSATGETEAFF

D: NA
J: TRBJ2-5
size: NA
V: TRBV11-2
DNA: TGTGCCAGCAGCTTAGGCGGTCAAGAGACCCAGTACTTC
CDR3: CASSLGGQETQYF

D: TRBD1
J: TRBJ1-2
size: NA
V: TRBV27
DNA: TGTGCCAGCAGTCCGGGACAGGGAGGGCTTCTCTATGGCTACACCTTC
CDR3: CASSPGQGGLLYGYTF

D: TRBD1
J: TRBJ2-3
size: NA
V: TRBV5-1
DNA: TGCGCCAGCAGCTTCGACAGGGATGATACGCAGTATTTT
CDR3: CASSFDRDDTQYF

D: TRBD2
J: TRBJ2-1
size: NA
V: TRBV19
DNA: TGTGCCAGTAGTATCGAGTGGGGCCAGGCGGGAGGATATGAGCAGTTCTTC
CDR3: CASSIEWGQAGGYEQFF

D: NA
J: TRBJ2-5
size: NA
V: TRBV5-1
DNA: TGCGCCAGCAGCTTGGGACGGGGACAAGAGACCCAGTACTTC
CDR3: CASSLGRGQETQYF

D: TRBD1
J: TRBJ1-5
size: NA
V: TRBV19
DNA: TGTGCCAGTAGTACAACCGGGACAGCAAGCAATCAGCCCCAGCATTTT
CDR3: CASSTTGTASNQPQHF

D: TRBD1
J: TRBJ1-3
size: NA
V: TRBV15
DNA: TGTGCCACCAGCAGTGACAGGGGATGGACTGGAAACACCATATATTTT
CDR3: CATSSDRGWTGNTIYF

D: NA
J: TRBJ1-5
size: medium-sized
V: TRBV19
DNA: TGTGCCAGTAGACAGGAGTTTGACCGCGGTGTTCAGCCCCAGCATTTT
CDR3: CASRQEFDRGVQPQHF

D: NA
J: TRBJ1-1
size: NA
V: TRBV3-1/TRBV3-2
DNA: TGTGCCAGCAGCCAAGAAGACCTCGACCCTCACCCCGAATTGGAGGTTGAAGCTTTCTTT
CDR3: CASSQEDLDPHPELEVEAFF

D: NA
J: TRBJ1-3
size: NA
V: TRBV7-2
DNA: TGTGCCAGCAGCTTTAGCAGCTCTGGGGGAAACACCATATATTTT
CDR3: CASSFSSSGGNTIYF

D: TRBD2
J: TRBJ2-7
size: few
V: TRBV4-2
DNA: TGTGCCAGCAGCCAAGATGCAGGGAGGGTCGAGCAGTACTTC
CDR3: CASSQDAGRVEQYF

D: NA
J: TRBJ2-5
size: NA
V: TRBV5-1
DNA: TGCGCCAGCAGCTTTGGGGAGCGGTCTAAGAGGGAGACCCAGTACTTC
CDR3: CASSFGERSKRETQYF

D: TRBD2
J: TRBJ2-5
size: NA
V: TRBV19
DNA: TGTGCCAGTAGTATAGGAGGGAGGGCCTGGGAGACCCAGTACTTC
CDR3: CASSIGGRAWETQYF

D: TRBD1
J: TRBJ1-4
size: NA
V: TRBV13
DNA: TGTGCCAGCAGCTCAAAGCCACAGGGGGGTAATGAAAAACTGTTTTTT
CDR3: CASSSKPQGGNEKLFF

D: NA
J: TRBJ1-4
size: once
V: TRBV5-5
DNA: TGTGCCAGCAGCTTTACGGGAAATAATGAAAAACTGTTTTTT
CDR3: CASSFTGNNEKLFF

D: NA
J: TRBJ2-5
size: NA
V: TRBV11-2
DNA: TGTGCCAGCAGCTTAGATCTACGGGAGACCCAGTACTTC
CDR3: CASSLDLRETQYF

D: NA
J: TRBJ1-1
size: NA
V: TRBV7-6
DNA: TGTGCCAGCAGCTTAGCGAGCGGGGGGAACACTGAAGCTTTCTTT
CDR3: CASSLASGGNTEAFF

D: TRBD1
J: TRBJ1-1
size: NA
V: TRBV6-4
DNA: TGTGCCAGCAGTGTACAGGGGGCGAGTACTGAAGCTTTCTTT
CDR3: CASSVQGASTEAFF

D: NA
J: TRBJ1-1
size: NA
V: TRBV6-6
DNA: TGTGCCAGCGAACAACAGAGTAAGAACACTGAAGCTTTCTTT
CDR3: CASEQQSKNTEAFF

D: TRBD1
J: TRBJ2-5
size: NA
V: TRBV27
DNA: TGTGCCAGCAGTTCCTTAGCAGCCGGGACAGGGGGGCGGGAGACCCAGTACTTC
CDR3: CASSSLAAGTGGRETQYF

D: TRBD1
J: TRBJ2-7
size: NA
V: TRBV30
DNA: TGTGCCTGGTCTACAGGGGCCTCCTACGAGCAGTACTTC
CDR3: CAWSTGASYEQYF

D: TRBD2
J: TRBJ2-5
size: NA
V: TRBV11-2
DNA: TGTGCCAGCAGCTCTACCCCGGGAGGGGGAGAGACCCAGTACTTC
CDR3: CASSSTPGGGETQYF

D: NA
J: TRBJ2-6
size: once
V: TRBV7-9
DNA: TGTGCCAGCACCTCTGGGCAGGATCCCTTCTCTGGGGCCAACGTCCTGACTTTC
CDR3: CASTSGQDPFSGANVLTF

D: TRBD1
J: TRBJ2-7
size: few
V: TRBV28
DNA: TGTGCCAGCGCATCGGGACAGCTCTACGAGCAGTACTTC
CDR3: CASASGQLYEQYF

D: TRBD2
J: TRBJ2-5
size: NA
V: TRBV7-9
DNA: TGTGCCAGCAGCTTGATAGCGGGAGGGCGAGGGGAGACCCAGTACTTC
CDR3: CASSLIAGGRGETQYF